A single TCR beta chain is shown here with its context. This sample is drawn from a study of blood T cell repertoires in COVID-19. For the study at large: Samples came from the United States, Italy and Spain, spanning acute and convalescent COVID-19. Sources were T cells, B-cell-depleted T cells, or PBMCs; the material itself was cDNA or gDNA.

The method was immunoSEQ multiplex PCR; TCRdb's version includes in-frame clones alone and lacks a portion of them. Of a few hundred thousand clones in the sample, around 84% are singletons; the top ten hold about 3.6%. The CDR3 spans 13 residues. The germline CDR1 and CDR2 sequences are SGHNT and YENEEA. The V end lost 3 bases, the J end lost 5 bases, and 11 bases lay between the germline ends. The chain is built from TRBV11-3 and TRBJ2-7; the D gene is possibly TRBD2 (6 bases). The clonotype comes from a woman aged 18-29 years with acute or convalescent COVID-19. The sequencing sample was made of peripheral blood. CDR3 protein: CASSFSSGDEQYF. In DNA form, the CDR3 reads TGTGCCAGCAGCTTCTCGTCGGGGGACGAGCAGTACTTC.